This T cell receptor (beta chain) was sequenced during a study of shared clonotypes between healthy human individuals. Turning to this clone: Its specificity is not known.

The CDR3 runs 15 residues. Trimming shortened V by 1 base and J by 5 bases, and 13 bases separated the two germline ends. CDR1 is SGHTA, CDR2 FQGNSA, per germline. Study findings and constraints: Rarefaction indicated that sorted-subset sequencing remained incomplete although depth was large. Sharing across four donors was highest in naive CD4 (roughly 5%) and lowest in memory CD8 (around 0.4%). Naive subsets generally had larger estimated richness than memory subsets. Sequencing depth was predicted to influence how clonotypes are shared among donors.

TCRdb's table, derived via immunoSEQ multiplex PCR, lists solely in-frame clones and lacks some. The sample holds approximately 400,000 clones, approximately 97% seen once. The sequence was obtained from a man younger than 45 in good health. Sequenced sample: memory CD8+ T cells sorted from blood. Subset given: CD45RO+ cells pooled with CCR7-negative TemRA cells. The J gene is TRBJ2-3, the V gene TRBV7-2; tentative D call: TRBD2 (5 bases). CDR3 in amino acids: CASSLVAGKRDTQYF. CDR3 bases: TGTGCCAGCAGCTTAGTAGCCGGGAAGCGAGATACGCAGTATTTT.